This T cell receptor beta chain was recorded in a study of T cells in Graves' hyperthyroidism and ophthalmopathy. Amplified TCR beta CDR3 regions came from RNA transcripts. The HTBI set primed first-round TCR CDR3 RT-PCR. TCRdb re-called the multiplex PCR reads with MiXCR, one entry per CDR3 protein. Of roughly 740,000 distinct CDR3 sequences listed, about 15% are singletons. The V gene end was trimmed by 4 bases and the J gene end by 4 bases; junction bases not matched to a gene: 8. Germline CDR1 MDHEN, CDR2 SYDVKM. The CDR3 is 15 amino acids. Graves' hyperthyroidism was deemed stable absent ophthalmopathy progression within 18 months. Diagnostic assessment was based on clinical symptoms, serum thyroxine and TRAb, thyroid ultrasound and orbital computed tomography.

The TCR comes from a man aged 18 to 30 with Graves' hyperthyroidism. Sequenced: blood. The chain employs TRBV28 and TRBJ2-3; 7 bases are shared with TRBD2. The CDR3 loop reads CASSSTSPGPDTQYF. Here the CDR3 DNA reads TGTGCCAGCAGTTCGACTAGCCCCGGGCCAGATACGCAGTATTTT.